These T cell receptor beta chains were read from a single sample in a study of blood T cell repertoires in COVID-19. The data were produced by immunoSEQ multiplex PCR, yet TCRdb's version contains in-frame clones alone and is incomplete. The sample holds approximately 290,000 clones, roughly 86% seen once. The sample taken for sequencing was peripheral blood. These receptors were taken from a woman aged 25 to 39 with COVID-19, enrolled during active disease. CDR3s include the opening cysteine and the closing phenylalanine or tryptophan. The D gene is left open where the match is weak. Expanded clones get a size class; other rows say once, few or many, or leave the size out.

TRBV7-2	15	.	TRBJ1-2	TRBD1	TGTGCCAGCAGCCCCCGCCCGACAGGGGGGTTTGGCTACACCTTC	CASSPRPTGGFGYTF
TRBV7-2	13	.	TRBJ1-1	.	TGTGCCAGCGAGGGAGGGGGGTTGTCAGAAGCTTTCTTT	CASEGGGLSEAFF
TRBV29-1	14	.	TRBJ2-7	TRBD1	TGCAGCGTTGAACCCGGGACAGGGATACACGAGCAGTACTTC	CSVEPGTGIHEQYF
TRBV6-4	17	.	TRBJ2-1	TRBD2	TGTGCCAGCAGTGGGGATGGGACTAGCGGGGCCCCTTGGGAGCAGTTCTTC	CASSGDGTSGAPWEQFF
TRBV10-3	14	once	TRBJ2-3	.	TGTGCCATCAACCGGCAGGGTATCACAGATACGCAGTATTTT	CAINRQGITDTQYF
TRBV15	16	few	TRBJ2-5	.	TGTGCCACCAGCAGAGATTATTCGGGGTACCAAGAGACCCAGTACTTC	CATSRDYSGYQETQYF
TRBV11-2	15	.	TRBJ2-5	.	TGTGCCAGCAGCTTAGGCGATTATTCTGGAGAGACCCAGTACTTC	CASSLGDYSGETQYF
TRBV5-1	15	.	TRBJ2-3	.	TGCGCCAGCAGCCTAGCTGTATCTAGCACAGATACGCAGTATTTT	CASSLAVSSTDTQYF
TRBV6-5	14	once	TRBJ1-5	TRBD1	TGTGCCAGCAACAGGCAGGGGGCAGGTCAGCCCCAGCATTTT	CASNRQGAGQPQHF
TRBV11-3	14	.	TRBJ2-1	TRBD2	TGTGCCAGCAGCCTCGGGACTAGGAGGTATGAGCAGTTCTTC	CASSLGTRRYEQFF
TRBV6-4	12	once	TRBJ1-2	.	TGTGCCGGCAGACAGTCTGGGTACGGCTACACCTTC	CAGRQSGYGYTF
TRBV6-5	14	few	TRBJ2-5	TRBD2	TGTGCCAGCATTGGCGGGGGGGCCGCAGAGACCCAGTACTTC	CASIGGGAAETQYF
TRBV30	13	.	TRBJ1-5	.	TGTGCCTGGAGTATCGATGGGACACAGCCCCAGCATTTT	CAWSIDGTQPQHF
TRBV5-1	16	.	TRBJ1-4	TRBD1	TGCGCCAGCAGCTCCCCCAAGGGACAGGGCGATGAAAAACTGTTTTTT	CASSSPKGQGDEKLFF
TRBV6-1	15	.	TRBJ2-7	.	TGTGCCAGCAGTGAAGGGCGGACATTCCCCTACGAGCAGTACTTC	CASSEGRTFPYEQYF
TRBV6-5	15	.	TRBJ2-7	TRBD2	TGTGCCAGCAGGGCAACTAGCGGGGTGTCCTACGAGCAGTACTTC	CASRATSGVSYEQYF
TRBV11-2	14	.	TRBJ1-1	.	TGTGCCAGCAGCTTAGAGCGGACAGCCACTGAAGCTTTCTTT	CASSLERTATEAFF
TRBV12-5	13	.	TRBJ1-3	.	TGTGCTAGTGGTTTGGTGCAGGGAAACACCATATATTTT	CASGLVQGNTIYF
TRBV2	12	.	TRBJ2-5	TRBD2	TGTGCCGGGGGGGTGTCCCAAGAGACCCAGTACTTC	CAGGVSQETQYF
TRBV10-3	15	.	TRBJ1-2	TRBD1	TGTGCCATCAGTGCGTTACAGGGGGCAGGTTATGGCTACACCTTC	CAISALQGAGYGYTF
TRBV7-8	15	.	TRBJ1-5	TRBD1	TGTGCCAGCAGCCTTGAAGGGGGCAGTAATCAGCCCCAGCATTTT	CASSLEGGSNQPQHF
TRBV19	14	.	TRBJ2-2	.	TGTGCCAGTAGTATCCCCCCGGAGTCCGGGGAGCTGTTTTTT	CASSIPPESGELFF
TRBV7-7	15	.	TRBJ1-3	.	TGTGCCAGCAGCCCCGAAGTGAGCTCTGGAAACACCATATATTTT	CASSPEVSSGNTIYF
TRBV18	17	.	TRBJ2-2	.	TGTGCCAGCTCACCACCGTTCGGACACTCGAACACCGGGGAGCTGTTTTTT	CASSPPFGHSNTGELFF
TRBV10-1	13	.	TRBJ1-4	.	TGCGCCAGCAGTGACGAACTTAATGAAAAACTGTTTTTT	CASSDELNEKLFF
TRBV6-5	16	.	TRBJ2-7	TRBD1	TGTGCCAGCAGTTACTCGGGGACAGGGGAGTGGTACGAGCAGTACTTC	CASSYSGTGEWYEQYF
TRBV19	12	once	TRBJ1-3	.	TGTGCCAGTGAGGACTGGGGAAACACCATATATTTT	CASEDWGNTIYF
TRBV19	14	.	TRBJ2-7	TRBD1	TGTGCCAGTAGTATAGGGGCAGGGGGATACGAGCAGTACTTC	CASSIGAGGYEQYF
TRBV29-1	13	.	TRBJ1-2	TRBD1	TGCAGCGTTGCCACAGGGGGCGACTATGGCTACACCTTC	CSVATGGDYGYTF
TRBV29-1	13	.	TRBJ1-2	.	TGCAGCGTTCTCCAGACAGCCCGTTATGGCTACACCTTC	CSVLQTARYGYTF
TRBV4-2	13	.	TRBJ1-1	.	TGTGCCAGCAGCCGAGCGGTGAACACTGAAGCTTTCTTT	CASSRAVNTEAFF
TRBV4-1	16	.	TRBJ1-6	.	TGCGCCAGCAGCCAAGCCCTCCAGGGTCGGAATTCACCCCTCCACTTT	CASSQALQGRNSPLHF
TRBV9	15	.	TRBJ1-4	.	TGTGCCAGCAGCGCCTCGACAGTTTCCGATGAAAAACTGTTTTTT	CASSASTVSDEKLFF
TRBV9	15	.	TRBJ1-1	TRBD1	TGTGCCAGCAGCCCAGGACAGGTCCTGAACACTGAAGCTTTCTTT	CASSPGQVLNTEAFF
TRBV19	14	.	TRBJ2-3	.	TGTGCCAGTAGTTTCTCCTACGAGACAGATACGCAGTATTTT	CASSFSYETDTQYF
TRBV19	13	once	TRBJ1-6	.	TGTGCGACCTGCCGGGTCCTCAATTCACCCCTCCACTTT	CATCRVLNSPLHF
TRBV5-4	16	.	TRBJ2-7	TRBD2	TGTGCCAGCAGCAACGGACTAGCGGGGGGCTCCTACGAGCAGTACTTC	CASSNGLAGGSYEQYF
TRBV7-2	13	.	TRBJ1-2	.	TGTGCCAGCAGCTTAGGACCCACGGAGGGCTACACCTTC	CASSLGPTEGYTF
TRBV9	17	.	TRBJ2-5	TRBD2	TGTGCCAGCAGCGTAGAAGGGCGGGGGGCCCGGGGAGAGACCCAGTACTTC	CASSVEGRGARGETQYF
TRBV27	14	.	TRBJ2-2	.	TGTGCCAGCAGTTTGGCAGGGGCCACCGGGGAGCTGTTTTTT	CASSLAGATGELFF
TRBV5-5	17	.	TRBJ2-2	TRBD2	TGTGCCAGCAGCCTGACTAGCGGGGGGGTGATCACCGGGGAGCTGTTTTTT	CASSLTSGGVITGELFF
TRBV15	17	.	TRBJ2-7	.	TGTGCCACCAGCAGAGATCCGGACTATGCCCTTCGACGCGAGCAGTACTTC	CATSRDPDYALRREQYF
TRBV28	14	.	TRBJ1-3	.	TGTGCCAGCAGGAAAAGGGGCTCTGGAAACACCATATATTTT	CASRKRGSGNTIYF
TRBV27	14	.	TRBJ1-6	.	TGTGCCAGCAGACCGCGGGGGGGAGATTCACCCCTCCACTTT	CASRPRGGDSPLHF
TRBV6-5	15	.	TRBJ2-5	TRBD2	TGTGCCAGCAGAACCGGGACTAGCGAACAAGAGACCCAGTACTTC	CASRTGTSEQETQYF
TRBV9	16	.	TRBJ2-3	TRBD2	TGTGCCAGCAGCGTAGCTCTGGGAGGGTTTACGGATACGCAGTATTTT	CASSVALGGFTDTQYF
TRBV6-5	16	.	TRBJ2-1	TRBD1	TGTGCCAGCAGTTACCTACGGACAGGGGCATACAATGAGCAGTTCTTC	CASSYLRTGAYNEQFF
TRBV20-1	11	once	TRBJ1-4	.	TGCAGTGCTGGGGGGTTTCACGGGGCCTTTTTT	CSAGGFHGAFF